Following are 30 T cell receptor beta chains from one sample sequenced in a study of shared clonotypes between healthy human individuals. Produced via immunoSEQ multiplex PCR; TCRdb's table is partial and in-frame only. Altogether 850,000 to 1,100,000 clones are present, around 77% being singletons, with the ten largest covering 0.85% to 1%. The sequenced material came from memory CD4+ T cells from PBMCs. Subset defined: CD45RA-negative fraction. These receptors came from a man aged 18 to 29 in good health. Some clones in this sample may be carry-over from other donors' samples.

V is TRBV11-3 and J is TRBJ1-4; TRBD1 matches at 9 bases. V shed 8 bases, J shed 4 bases, and the junction held 20 bases outside the gene matches. CDR1 and CDR2 from the germline V gene are SGHNT and YENEEA. The CDR3 runs 19 residues. Written as DNA, the CDR3 is TGTGCCAGCCCAACCCATACCACTACAGGGGGCGAGGGTAATGAAAAACTGTTTTTT. Translating it yields CASPTHTTTGGEGNEKLFF.

This clone has a handful of counts. In the same sample, other DNA sequences code for this CDR3. The CDR3 nucleotides are TGTGCCAGCAGTGGGCGGATGAACACTGAAGCTTTCTTT. Its protein is CASSGRMNTEAFF. This chain uses TRBV2 with TRBJ1-1; no reliable D call. The germline CDR1 and CDR2 sequences are SNHLY and FYNNEI. The CDR3 totals 13 residues. V shed 4 bases and J shed 0 bases, with 6 bases lying between them.

This sequence joins TRBV2 and TRBJ2-3; TRBD2 aligns across 8 bases. Unmatched junction bases numbered 16, after V lost 5 bases and J lost 6 bases. The CDR3 runs to 17 residues. Per germline, CDR1 SNHLY and CDR2 FYNNEI. DNA of the CDR3: TGTGCCAGCAGTACCGGGACTAGGTTTGAGGGGGGTGATACGCAGTATTTT. Protein product: CASSTGTRFEGGDTQYF.

This clone was counted once. This sample also contains other DNA sequences that code for the same CDR3. V usage is TRBV6-6 and J usage is TRBJ2-7; 9 bases line up with TRBD2. Trimming cost V 2 bases and J 3 bases; bases outside gene matches: 5. Per the germline V gene, CDR1 is MNHNY and CDR2 is SVGAGI (reference sequence). The CDR3 runs 15 residues. CDR3 DNA sequence: TGTGCCAGCAGTTACGCGGGAGGGCCGGGCTACGAGCAGTACTTC. Its protein is CASSYAGGPGYEQYF.

This chain uses TRBV10-3 with TRBJ2-3; 7 positions agree with TRBD1. The CDR3 runs to 16 residues. J lost 4 bases, V lost 0 bases, and 7 bases had no gene match. The germline V gene has CDR1 ENHRY and CDR2 SYGVKD. CDR3 sequence (DNA): TGTGCCATCAGTGAGTCCGCCGGACAGGCGGCAGATACGCAGTATTTT. Protein sequence: CAISESAGQAADTQYF.

The chain recombines TRBV27 with TRBJ2-3; TRBD1 is a possible D gene (6 bases). Trimming took off 6 bases at V and 5 bases at J, with 12 bases between the two ends. The germline V gene encodes CDR1 MNHEY and CDR2 SMNVEV (reference sequence). The CDR3 has 13 residues. The CDR3 protein is CASSRTVKDTQYF. Written as DNA, the CDR3 is TGTGCCAGCAGCCGGACAGTCAAAGATACGCAGTATTTT.

The genes are TRBV7-8 and TRBJ1-5; D gene unclear. The CDR3 sequence is 15 residues long. Trimming pared 4 bases from V and 3 bases from J, leaving 13 bases between. The V gene's germline CDR1 is SGHVS and CDR2 FQNEAQ. For the CDR3, the DNA is TGTGCCAGCAGCTCCCTACCTGAGCCCAATCAGCCCCAGCATTTT. Translating it yields CASSSLPEPNQPQHF.

This clone has just one count. The chain links TRBV4-1 to TRBJ2-7, with D possibly TRBD1 on 6 matching bases. Per germline, CDR1 MGHRA and CDR2 YSYEKL. Trimming left V 6 bases short and J 7 bases short, with 22 bases between. CDR3 length: 15 residues. The DNA for the CDR3 is TGCGCCAGCAGTCCGAGACAGGCCGTAAGAGAGGAGCAGTACTTC. Translated: CASSPRQAVREEQYF.

The chain couples TRBV28 to TRBJ2-4; 7 positions match TRBD1. Germline V gene data show CDR1 as MDHEN and CDR2 as SYDVKM. The CDR3 totals 17 residues. J lost 0 bases, V lost 7 bases, and 12 bases had no gene match. For the CDR3, the DNA is TGTGCCAGCACCGCCACCCAAAACAGGGGAGCCAAAAACATTCAGTACTTC. This translates into CASTATQNRGAKNIQYF.

The rearrangement joins TRBV29-1 to TRBJ2-1; possibly TRBD1 or TRBD2 for D (6 bases each). Germline CDR1 is SQVTM and CDR2 is ANQGSEA. The V end was cut by 7 bases, the J end by 5 bases, with 18 bases between. The CDR3 runs 14 residues. The DNA for the CDR3 is TGCAGCGGCCAGGGGACTTTCTTCGACAATGAGCAGTTCTTC. Translated, it gives CSGQGTFFDNEQFF.

The rearrangement joins TRBV5-8 to TRBJ2-3, with TRBD2 identical over 13 bases. Germline trimming cut 4 bases from V and 4 bases from J; bases unmatched to any gene: 6. Germline CDR1 SGHTS, CDR2 YDEGEE. This CDR3 is built from 16 residues. Written as DNA, the CDR3 is TGTGCCAGCAGCATGACCGGGACTAGCGGGGCAGATACGCAGTATTTT. This codes for CASSMTGTSGADTQYF.

Turning to this clone: At one end, the junction sequence differs from germline, possibly due to a read error. This chain joins TRBV2 and TRBJ2-7; tentative D call: TRBD2 (8 bases). Germline loops: CDR1 SNHLY, CDR2 FYNNEI. The CDR3 totals 13 residues. The chain's CDR3 is CAGRGGLEAEQYF. The DNA for the CDR3 is TGTGCCGGCAGGGGGGGACTAGAAGCCGAGCAGTACTTC.

The V call is TRBV14, the J call TRBJ1-2; 7 nucleotides align to TRBD1. The CDR3 is made up of 13 amino acids. Germline V CDR1 and CDR2: SGHDN, FVKESK. The J segment lost 4 bases and the V segment lost 4 bases, leaving 3 bases of the junction unmatched. Here the CDR3 DNA reads TGTGCCAGCAGCCCGGGACAGCGCTATGGCTACACCTTC. It translates to CASSPGQRYGYTF. Looking up the rest from reference TRBV14 and TRBJ1-2 gives the full variable domain: EAGVTQFPSHSVIEKGQTVTLRCDPISGHDNLYWYRRVMGKEIKFLLHFVKESKQDESGMPNNRFLAERTGGTYSTLKVQPAELEDSGVYFCASSPGQRYGYTFGSGTRLTVV.

This clone has only one observation. The chain joins TRBV5-1 to TRBJ2-6; 7 bases map to TRBD1. Germline V gives CDR1 SGHRS, CDR2 YFSETQ. This CDR3 has 17 residues. J was trimmed by 1 base and V by 0 bases; bases with no gene match: 4. CDR3 coding DNA: TGCGCCAGCAGCTTGGTAGGCAGGGGGTCTGGGGCCAACGTCCTGACTTTC. The encoded protein is CASSLVGRGSGANVLTF.

The chain employs TRBV20-1 and TRBJ2-5, with no clear D. The CDR3 is 11 residues long. Trimming took off 5 bases at V and 3 bases at J, with 7 bases between the two ends. CDR1 DFQATT and CDR2 SNEGSKA come from the germline V gene (reference sequence). CDR3 region: CSAFAKETQYF. The CDR3 DNA follows: TGCAGTGCTTTCGCTAAAGAGACCCAGTACTTC.

This chain joins TRBV20-1 and TRBJ2-7; D not certain. The CDR3 is 10 amino acids. V dropped 5 bases and J dropped 7 bases, with 9 bases sitting between them. The germline CDR1 and CDR2 sequences are DFQATT and SNEGSKA (reference sequence). The CDR3 sequence: CSAVTEEQYF. CDR3 coding DNA: TGCAGTGCTGTTACGGAGGAGCAGTACTTC.

CDR3 sequence (DNA): TGTGCCAGCAGCCCTATCTTGGCGAGCTTACACAATGAGCAGTTCTTC. Its protein is CASSPILASLHNEQFF. J is TRBJ2-1 and V is TRBV11-2; D call uncertain. This CDR3 has 16 amino acids. V was clipped by 5 bases and J by 5 bases, with 19 bases between them. CDR1 and CDR2 from the germline V gene are SGHAT and FQNNGV.

This clone was recorded a few times. The same CDR3 can be traced to other DNA sequences in this sample. This chain uses TRBV4-1 with TRBJ1-5, with unresolved D. From germline, CDR1 is MGHRA and CDR2 YSYEKL. The germline V and J ends were trimmed by 1 base and 2 bases, with 15 bases remaining between them. The CDR3 is 17 amino acids. The chain's CDR3 is CASSQGGAFQGNQPQHF. Written as DNA, the CDR3 is TGCGCCAGCAGCCAAGGGGGTGCATTCCAGGGCAATCAGCCCCAGCATTTT.

The V and J genes are TRBV7-9 and TRBJ2-4, with D tentatively TRBD2 (6 bases). The germline V gene has CDR1 SEHNR and CDR2 FQNEAQ (reference sequence). The V end was cut by 0 bases, the J end by 10 bases, with 16 bases between. The CDR3 consists of 15 residues. The CDR3 here is CASSLALDSGRIQYF. Written as DNA, the CDR3 is TGTGCCAGCAGCTTAGCGCTCGATTCAGGGAGGATTCAGTACTTC.

The chain links TRBV5-1 to TRBJ2-3, with TRBD2 matching 11 bases. CDR3 length equals 19 residues. Per the germline V gene, CDR1 is SGHRS and CDR2 is YFSETQ. V was clipped by 0 bases and J by 3 bases; unmatched bases: 12. The CDR3, as DNA: TGCGCCAGCAGCTTGGCGCCTAGCGGGAGGAGGGGTGCAACAGATACGCAGTATTTT. This encodes CASSLAPSGRRGATDTQYF.

This chain joins TRBV9 and TRBJ2-7, with a tentative D call TRBD2 (6 bases). The CDR3 totals 14 residues. V was clipped by 4 bases and J by 4 bases, with 15 bases between them. The germline gives CDR1 SGDLS, CDR2 YYNGEE. In nucleotides, the CDR3 is TGTGCCAGCAGCCCTACCCCCCGGGAGTACGAGCAGTACTTC. Translation: CASSPTPREYEQYF.

This chain joins TRBV27 and TRBJ1-1; TRBD1 is a possible D gene (6 bases). The CDR3 extends over 14 amino acids. The V end was cut by 5 bases, the J end by 11 bases, with 21 bases between. Germline assignment: CDR1 MNHEY and CDR2 SMNVEV (reference sequence). The CDR3 protein is CASSRELGGRWAFF. In DNA, the CDR3 is TGTGCCAGCAGTCGGGAATTGGGGGGGCGCTGGGCTTTCTTT.

CDR3: CASSVGGPKETQYF. The CDR3 DNA sequence: TGTGCCAGCAGCGTAGGAGGGCCCAAAGAGACCCAGTACTTC. The chain recombines TRBV9 with TRBJ2-5; TRBD2 is a possible D gene (5 bases). This CDR3 comprises 14 residues. V shed 0 bases and J shed 3 bases, with 9 bases lying between them. The germline V gene encodes CDR1 SGDLS and CDR2 YYNGEE.

The rearrangement uses TRBV4-1 and TRBJ1-5; D uncertain. Looked up from germline, CDR1 is MGHRA and CDR2 is YSYEKL. CDR3 size: 13 residues. Trimming cost V 0 bases and J 10 bases, with 10 bases left between them. CDR3 sequence: CASSQDRRTPQHF. CDR3 DNA: TGCGCCAGCAGCCAAGATCGAAGAACACCCCAGCATTTT.

V usage is TRBV21-1 and J usage is TRBJ1-1; TRBD1, the D gene given by the table, was not confirmed from the DNA. TRBV21-1 represents a pseudogene. This CDR3 comprises 15 residues. Here the CDR3 reads CASSSPDKGVTEAFF. Written as DNA, the CDR3 is TGTGCCAGCAGCAGTCCAGATAAGGGGGTCACTGAAGCTTTCTTT.

The V and J genes are TRBV10-1 and TRBJ2-1, with D possibly matching TRBD1 (5 bases). The CDR3 has 12 amino acids. V lost 5 bases and J lost 5, with 7 bases in between. Germline-derived CDR1 and CDR2 are WNHNN and SYGVQD (reference sequence). As DNA, the CDR3 is TGCGCCAGCAGTCAGGGTCACAATGAGCAGTTCTTC. The encoded protein is CASSQGHNEQFF.

Turning to this clone: One end of the junction does not line up with germline, which may come from a read error. The chain recombines TRBV2 with TRBJ2-7; perhaps TRBD2 as D (7 bases). The germline V gene encodes CDR1 SNHLY and CDR2 FYNNEI. The CDR3 spans 13 residues. In DNA, the CDR3 is TGTGTCAGCAGTGCGGGGGCTACCTACGAGCAGCACTTC. Amino acids: CVSSAGATYEQHF.

The chain combines TRBV5-1 with TRBJ1-1, with D unclear. Deletions cut 0 bases from V and 0 bases from J, with 12 bases between. The CDR3 has 16 amino acids. CDR1 and CDR2 (germline): SGHRS, YFSETQ. This CDR3 is CASSLVGGGMNTEAFF. The CDR3 DNA reads TGCGCCAGCAGCTTGGTCGGTGGCGGAATGAACACTGAAGCTTTCTTT.

This clone was seen a single time. A far larger clone is one nucleotide away, so this likely arose from a read error. The V gene is TRBV6-1, the J gene TRBJ1-5, with unresolved D. The CDR3 is 15 amino acids. Germline values: CDR1 MNHNS, CDR2 SASEGT. CDR3 sequence: CASSEDEGSNQLQHF. The CDR3 DNA follows: TGTGCCAGCAGTGAAGACGAGGGAAGCAATCAGCTCCAGCATTTT.

The J gene is TRBJ1-5, the V gene TRBV19, with a tentative D call TRBD1 (6 bases). The V and J ends lost 7 bases and 1 base respectively, with 8 bases between them. This CDR3 has 13 residues. CDR1 is LNHDA and CDR2 is SQIVND in the germline V gene (reference sequence). CDR3 amino acids: CASKDRSNQPQHF. The CDR3 DNA reads TGTGCCAGTAAGGACAGAAGCAATCAGCCCCAGCATTTT. Filled out from reference TRBV19 and TRBJ1-5, the complete variable domain reads DGGITQSPKYLFRKEGQNVTLSCEQNLNHDAMYWYRQDPGQGLRLIYYSQIVNDFQKGDIAEGYSVSREKKESFPLTVTSAQKNPTAFYLCASKDRSNQPQHFGDGTRLSIL.